The rows below give T cell receptor beta chains drawn from one sample of a study of radiotherapy plus CTLA-4 blockade in lung cancer. Clones were sequenced by immunoSEQ multiplex PCR, and TCRdb holds only the in-frame ones, with some missing. The table includes approximately 78,000 clones, approximately 80% detected once. The material sequenced was peripheral blood, taken from a patient treated with radiotherapy plus ipilimumab. These receptors originate from a human donor with non-small cell lung cancer who had a complete response to radiotherapy plus ipilimumab. CDR3s include the opening cysteine and the closing phenylalanine or tryptophan. A D gene is named only where the DNA matches it firmly. Clone sizes are given selectively: once, few, many, or a class where the clone is expanded.

v_call,j_call,d_call,cdr3_length,clone_size,cdr3_nt,cdr3_aa
TRBV9,TRBJ2-3,-,15,-,TGTGCCAGCAGCGTTAACGTAGTCACAGGGAATACGCAGTATTTT,CASSVNVVTGNTQYF
TRBV21-1,TRBJ1-2,-,19,-,TGTGCCAGCAGCAAACGACGTGGGGGACAGGGGCGGACTAACTATGGCTACACCTTC,CASSKRRGGQGRTNYGYTF
TRBV28,TRBJ2-1,TRBD2,13,-,TGTGCCAGCACCCGCGACGGCGGGGGGGAGCAGTTCTTC,CASTRDGGGEQFF
TRBV25-1,TRBJ2-1,-,16,-,TGTGCCAGCAGTGAATGGGGGGGGCTCTCCTACAATGAGCAGTTCTTC,CASSEWGGLSYNEQFF
TRBV19,TRBJ2-2,TRBD2,16,-,TGTGCCAGTAGTATAGATGGCGGGAGAGCCACCGGGGAGCTGTTTTTT,CASSIDGGRATGELFF
TRBV7-2,TRBJ1-3,-,13,-,TGTGCCAGCAGCTTATTCCAGGGAAACACCATATATTTT,CASSLFQGNTIYF
TRBV5-8,TRBJ1-3,-,15,-,TGTGCCAGCAGCTTCTGGCCAGGGGCTGGAAACACCATATATTTT,CASSFWPGAGNTIYF
TRBV7-8,TRBJ2-2,TRBD1,19,-,TGTGCCAGCAGCCCTCGGACAGGGCATTTGAGTTTGTACACCGGGGAGCTGTTTTTT,CASSPRTGHLSLYTGELFF
TRBV2,TRBJ1-2,-,11,-,TGTGCCAGCAGTGAAGCACATGGCTACACCTTC,CASSEAHGYTF
TRBV11-2,TRBJ1-3,-,15,-,TGTGCCAGCAGCTTAGATCTTGGCTCTGGAAACACCATATATTTT,CASSLDLGSGNTIYF
TRBV11-2,TRBJ1-2,TRBD1,17,-,TGTGCCAGCAGCCATTATACAGGGGTGAAATTTAACCATGGCTACACCTTC,CASSHYTGVKFNHGYTF
TRBV7-9,TRBJ2-5,TRBD1,14,-,TGTGCCAGCAGGCCGGGACAGGGGTCAGAGACCCAGTACTTC,CASRPGQGSETQYF
TRBV30,TRBJ2-7,-,13,-,TGTGCCTGGAGTGTAGGGACCTTCTACGAGCAGTACTTC,CAWSVGTFYEQYF
TRBV27,TRBJ2-1,TRBD1,15,once,TGTGCCAGCAGTTTAGCCGGGACAGGGGGCGATGAGCAGTTCTTC,CASSLAGTGGDEQFF
TRBV20-1,TRBJ2-1,-,11,-,TGCAGTGCTAGAGATCAATACTTGCAGTTCTTC,CSARDQYLQFF
TRBV11-3,TRBJ2-2,TRBD1,16,-,TGTGCCAGCAGCCCCTACAGGGGGCAAGGAACCGGGGAGCTGTTTTTT,CASSPYRGQGTGELFF
TRBV5-6,TRBJ2-3,-,15,-,TGTGCCAGCAGCAAAGGACTCTACGAGGCAGATACGCAGTATTTT,CASSKGLYEADTQYF
TRBV5-6,TRBJ1-1,-,12,-,TGTGCCAGCAGCTTGCCGCCCGCTGAAGCTTTCTTT,CASSLPPAEAFF
TRBV7-2,TRBJ2-1,-,13,-,TGTGCCAGCAGACGGGACGCCGTCAATGAGCAGTTCTTC,CASRRDAVNEQFF
TRBV30,TRBJ1-1,-,12,-,TGTGCCAGAGACAGTCGGGGAGCTGAAGCTTTCTTT,CARDSRGAEAFF
TRBV18,TRBJ2-1,TRBD1,14,once,TGTGCCAGCTCACCCCTGGACAGGGTGAATGAGCAGTTCTTC,CASSPLDRVNEQFF
TRBV29-1,TRBJ2-3,-,13,-,TGCAGCGTTAAACGGTTCAGCACAGATACGCAGTATTTT,CSVKRFSTDTQYF
TRBV15,TRBJ1-2,TRBD1,17,-,TGTGCCACCAGCGGAGTTCTGACAGGGAGCGCCCTCTATGGCTACACCTTC,CATSGVLTGSALYGYTF
TRBV5-6,TRBJ2-5,-,11,once,TGTGCCAGCAGCTACCAAGAGACCCAGTACTTC,CASSYQETQYF
TRBV19,TRBJ2-1,-,15,-,TGTGCCAGTAGTATAGACACTGGGGCCTACAATGAGCAGTTCTTC,CASSIDTGAYNEQFF
TRBV27,TRBJ2-2,-,24,few,TGTGCCAGCAGTTTATCTCGACTGGCGAGATTTCTTGGTCCGTTTGGGGCGAACACCGGGGAGCTGTTTTTT,CASSLSRLARFLGPFGANTGELFF
TRBV4-3,TRBJ2-5,-,15,-,TGCGCCAGCAGCCAAAAGTGGCCCACCCAAGAGACCCAGTACTTC,CASSQKWPTQETQYF
TRBV5-1,TRBJ1-1,-,14,-,TGCGCCAGCAGCGTGGGCGGGGTGAACACTGAAGCTTTCTTT,CASSVGGVNTEAFF